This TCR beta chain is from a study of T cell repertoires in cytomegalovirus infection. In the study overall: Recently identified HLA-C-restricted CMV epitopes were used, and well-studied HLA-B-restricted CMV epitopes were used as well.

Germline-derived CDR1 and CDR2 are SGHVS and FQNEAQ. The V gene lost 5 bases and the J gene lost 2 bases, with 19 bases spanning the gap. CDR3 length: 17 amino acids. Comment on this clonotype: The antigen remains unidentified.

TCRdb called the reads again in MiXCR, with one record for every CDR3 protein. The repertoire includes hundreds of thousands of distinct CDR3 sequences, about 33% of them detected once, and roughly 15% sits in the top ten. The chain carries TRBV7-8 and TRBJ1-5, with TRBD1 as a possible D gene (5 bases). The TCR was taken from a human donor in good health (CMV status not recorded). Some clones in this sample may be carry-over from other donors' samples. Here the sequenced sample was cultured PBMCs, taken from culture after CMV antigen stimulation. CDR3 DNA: TGTGCCAGCAGCCCCTATGAGGGGCAGGTCCGCAATCAGCCCCAGCATTTT. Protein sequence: CASSPYEGQVRNQPQHF.